Each of the 32 T cell receptor beta chains below was sequenced from the same sample in a study of blood T cell repertoires in COVID-19. Repertoires were generated with immunoSEQ multiplex PCR, while TCRdb's copy carries only in-frame clones and drops some. The sample has about 86,000 clones, around 89% seen once. The sample comprised PBMCs or T cells enriched from blood (not recorded which). The receptor source for this set is a woman aged 50 to 65 with acute COVID-19.

V gene TRBV11-3 combines with J gene TRBJ2-7, with 9 bases aligning to TRBD2. The CDR3 is 14 amino acids. V shed 5 bases, J shed 3 bases, and the junction held 5 bases outside the gene matches. Germline assignment: CDR1 SGHNT and CDR2 YENEEA. This CDR3 is CASSLSSGNYEQYF. The DNA for the CDR3 is TGTGCCAGCAGCCTCTCTAGCGGGAACTACGAGCAGTACTTC.

This chain links TRBV2 with TRBJ1-5; D might be TRBD1 (5 bases). The ends were cut back, 6 bases at V and 0 bases at J, with 18 bases in the middle. CDR3 length equals 17 residues. The germline CDR1 and CDR2 sequences are SNHLY and FYNNEI. CDR3 bases: TGTGCCAGCAGAAACAGGATTTTGGGCGATAGCAATCAGCCCCAGCATTTT. This gives the protein CASRNRILGDSNQPQHF.

V gene TRBV9 combines with J gene TRBJ2-5, with TRBD1 matching 9 bases. This CDR3 is 14 amino acids long. The V gene's germline CDR1 is SGDLS and CDR2 YYNGEE. The J segment lost 3 bases and the V segment lost 4 bases, leaving 4 bases of the junction unmatched. The CDR3 spells CASSLWTGEETQYF. The CDR3 region has the DNA TGTGCCAGCAGCCTGTGGACAGGGGAAGAGACCCAGTACTTC.

The gene calls are TRBV5-1 and TRBJ1-1, with TRBD1 matching over 7 bases. In germline, CDR1 is SGHRS, CDR2 YFSETQ. The CDR3 sequence is 16 residues long. Germline trimming cut 0 bases from V and 0 bases from J; bases unmatched to any gene: 5. The CDR3 region has the DNA TGCGCCAGCAGCTTGGGGCAGGGGGAAGTGAACACTGAAGCTTTCTTT. It encodes CASSLGQGEVNTEAFF.

The V call is TRBV9, the J call TRBJ1-2; D may be TRBD1 (5 bases). The germline V gene has CDR1 SGDLS and CDR2 YYNGEE. The V end lost 3 bases, the J end lost 1 base, and 16 bases lay between the germline ends. The CDR3 spans 16 residues. Here the CDR3 reads CASSAGAGFNNYGYTF. CDR3 in DNA: TGTGCCAGCAGCGCTGGGGCGGGGTTTAATAACTATGGCTACACCTTC. Full variable domain (rest looked up from reference TRBV9 and TRBJ1-2): DSGVTQTPKHLITATGQRVTLRCSPRSGDLSVYWYQQSLDQGLQFLIQYYNGEERAKGNILERFSAQQFPDLHSELNLSSLELGDSALYFCASSAGAGFNNYGYTFGSGTRLTVV.

This chain's CDR3 is CAWSSQSTDTQYF. CDR3 DNA: TGTGCCTGGAGTAGCCAAAGCACAGATACGCAGTATTTT. The J gene is TRBJ2-3, the V gene TRBV30; D ambiguous. CDR1 GTSNPN and CDR2 SVGIG come from the germline V gene (reference sequence). The CDR3 covers 13 residues. Trimming took 2 bases from V and 0 from J, leaving 6 bases between them.

V usage is TRBV29-1 and J usage is TRBJ2-7, with D possibly TRBD2 on 5 matching bases. CDR1 SQVTM and CDR2 ANQGSEA come from the germline V gene. The CDR3 sequence is 13 residues long. Trimming cost V 6 bases and J 2 bases, with 14 bases left between them. CDR3 sequence (DNA): TGCAGCGTCGGAACCCGAGGGACCTACGAGCAGTACTTC. Its protein product is CSVGTRGTYEQYF.

The V gene is TRBV6-5, the J gene TRBJ2-7, with D possibly TRBD1 on 6 matching bases. Germline CDR1 is MNHEY and CDR2 is SVGAGI. With 1 base removed from V and 0 bases from J, the gap between germline ends came to 10 bases. The CDR3 length is 15 residues. CDR3 sequence: CASSYLGHRSYEQYF. CDR3 nucleotides: TGTGCCAGCAGTTACTTGGGACACCGCTCCTACGAGCAGTACTTC.

The V call is TRBV19, the J call TRBJ2-7; weak D call: TRBD2 (5 bases). V gave up 8 bases and J gave up 2 bases, with 13 bases separating them. The CDR3 has 13 residues. CDR1 LNHDA and CDR2 SQIVND come from the germline V gene (reference sequence). CDR3 in amino acids: CASAEGRTYEQYF. The CDR3 bases are TGTGCCAGTGCTGAGGGTCGTACCTACGAGCAGTACTTC. The full variable domain, in which reference TRBV19 and TRBJ2-7 provide the parts outside the CDR3, is DGGITQSPKYLFRKEGQNVTLSCEQNLNHDAMYWYRQDPGQGLRLIYYSQIVNDFQKGDIAEGYSVSREKKESFPLTVTSAQKNPTAFYLCASAEGRTYEQYFGPGTRLTVT.

J is TRBJ1-4 and V is TRBV10-1, with 7 bases matching TRBD1. From germline, CDR1 is WNHNN and CDR2 SYGVQD (reference sequence). With V trimmed by 0 bases and J by 7 bases, 2 bases remained unmatched. The CDR3 length is 14 residues. CDR3: CASSESTGVEKLFF. As DNA, the CDR3 is TGCGCCAGCAGTGAGTCTACAGGGGTTGAAAAACTGTTTTTT.

V and J are TRBV7-8 and TRBJ2-5, with TRBD2 matching over 7 bases. CDR3 length equals 15 residues. V lost 5 bases, J lost 2 bases, and 8 bases stayed unmatched. Germline lookup yields CDR1 SGHVS and CDR2 FQNEAQ. CDR3 region: CASSGRDYQQETQYF. In DNA form, the CDR3 reads TGTGCCAGCAGCGGGCGGGACTACCAACAAGAGACCCAGTACTTC.

The gene calls are TRBV5-4 and TRBJ1-1; D not certain. With 0 bases removed from V and 5 bases from J, the gap between germline ends came to 11 bases. Germline V gives CDR1 SGHNT, CDR2 YYREEE (reference sequence). The CDR3 has 14 residues. CDR3 region: CASSLEGAGTEAFF. DNA for the CDR3: TGTGCCAGCAGCTTGGAGGGCGCGGGGACTGAAGCTTTCTTT.

This rearrangement joins TRBV7-2 to TRBJ2-7, with 11 bases identical to TRBD2. The length of the CDR3 is 15 residues. The trim removed 5 bases at V and 3 bases at J, leaving 6 bases unmatched. The germline V gene has CDR1 SGHTA and CDR2 FQGNSA. The CDR3 loop is CASSPTSGSGYEQYF. CDR3 nucleotide sequence: TGTGCCAGCAGCCCCACTAGCGGGAGTGGCTACGAGCAGTACTTC.

The genes are TRBV5-4 and TRBJ2-3; 12 bases are a match to TRBD2. This CDR3 has 18 amino acids. V dropped 3 bases and J dropped 1; count of bases not matched to a gene: 9. CDR1 and CDR2 from the germline V gene are SGHNT and YYREEE (reference sequence). The CDR3 region has the DNA TGTGCCAGCAGCTCGTTCCAGACTAGCGGGGGCCGCACAGATACGCAGTATTTT. Translated: CASSSFQTSGGRTDTQYF.

This rearrangement joins TRBV7-9 to TRBJ1-4; 10 bases are a match to TRBD1. This CDR3 contains 14 residues. Germline CDR1 SEHNR, CDR2 FQNEAQ (reference sequence). Trimming took 4 bases from V and 8 from J; bases not matched to a gene: 4. The CDR3 DNA follows: TGTGCCAGCAGCTCCGCGACAGGGGGCGAAAAACTGTTTTTT. Its translation is CASSSATGGEKLFF.

The chain links TRBV3-1 (or the pseudogene TRBV3-2) to TRBJ1-2; D is perhaps TRBD1 (5 bases). The CDR3 spans 14 residues. The V gene's germline CDR1 is LGHDT and CDR2 YNNKEL (reference sequence). V lost 4 bases and J lost 1, with 10 bases in between. CDR3 nucleotides: TGTGCCAGCAGCCCAGGGCGGTATAACTATGGCTACACCTTC. It encodes CASSPGRYNYGYTF.

This clone is a singleton in its sample. The CDR3 DNA is TGTGCCTGGACTGCCGGGACAGCCGCTAACTATGGCTACACCTTC. Protein: CAWTAGTAANYGYTF. V is TRBV30 and J is TRBJ1-2; 7 bases are shared with TRBD1. The CDR3 runs to 15 residues. V was pared by 4 bases and J by 0 bases, with 8 bases of the junction left unmatched. Per the germline V gene, CDR1 is GTSNPN and CDR2 is SVGIG (reference sequence).

The chain uses TRBV7-2 and TRBJ2-7; 10 nucleotides align to TRBD2. After removal of 3 bases from V and 2 bases from J, the junction contained 4 bases not matched to a gene. The germline CDR1 and CDR2 sequences are SGHTA and FQGNSA. The CDR3 loop spans 15 amino acids. The CDR3 region is CASSFTSGRAYEQYF. The CDR3, as DNA: TGTGCCAGCAGCTTTACGAGCGGGAGGGCCTACGAGCAGTACTTC.

CDR3 nucleotides: TGCGCCAGCAGTGAACAGGGATTCGCTGAAGCTTTCTTT. It is translated as CASSEQGFAEAFF. The chain has TRBV10-1 and TRBJ1-1, with D perhaps TRBD1 (6 bases). This CDR3 contains 13 residues. CDR1 is WNHNN, CDR2 SYGVQD, per germline (reference sequence). V shed 3 bases and J shed 6 bases, with 11 bases lying between them.

This chain connects TRBV27 to TRBJ2-7; 7 nucleotides line up with TRBD1. Germline V lookup: CDR1 MNHEY, CDR2 SMNVEV (reference sequence). CDR3 length: 18 amino acids. The J segment lost 0 bases and the V segment lost 1 base, leaving 12 bases of the junction unmatched. CDR3 region: CASSLLKWNDRDSYEQYF. Here the CDR3 DNA reads TGTGCCAGCAGTTTATTAAAGTGGAATGACAGGGACTCCTACGAGCAGTACTTC.

CDR3 coding DNA: TGTGCCAGCAGTGACGACAGGGTTTTAATCATGAACACTGAAGCTTTCTTT. Protein sequence: CASSDDRVLIMNTEAFF. V and J are TRBV6-1 and TRBJ1-1; 7 bases are a match to TRBD1. Germline CDR1 and CDR2: MNHNS and SASEGT. This CDR3 has 17 amino acids. V was pared by 3 bases and J by 0 bases, with 10 bases of the junction left unmatched.

This sequence joins TRBV7-8 and TRBJ2-5; TRBD1 agrees at 8 bases. V was pared by 5 bases and J by 4 bases, with 6 bases of the junction left unmatched. The CDR3 spans 14 residues. Germline V lookup: CDR1 SGHVS, CDR2 FQNEAQ. This CDR3 reads CASSGGQGPETQYF. Here the CDR3 DNA reads TGTGCCAGCAGCGGAGGACAGGGCCCAGAGACCCAGTACTTC.

The chain couples TRBV6-5 to TRBJ1-1, with D possibly being TRBD1 (5 bases). CDR1 and CDR2 from the germline V gene are MNHEY and SVGAGI. The V and J ends lost 0 bases and 3 bases respectively, with 14 bases between them. The CDR3 runs 16 residues. CDR3 loop: CASSYSPWQTDTEAFF. CDR3 nucleotides: TGTGCCAGCAGTTACTCCCCTTGGCAGACAGACACTGAAGCTTTCTTT.

J is TRBJ2-1 and V is TRBV5-1, with TRBD2 as a possible D gene (6 bases). This CDR3 comprises 14 residues. V was pared by 2 bases and J by 4 bases, with 10 bases between. The germline gives CDR1 SGHRS, CDR2 YFSETQ. CDR3 protein: CASSFTGGYNEQFF. The CDR3 bases are TGCGCCAGCAGCTTTACCGGGGGATACAATGAGCAGTTCTTC.

The chain is built from TRBV29-1 and TRBJ2-7; a possible D gene is TRBD2 (5 bases). The CDR3 contains 10 residues. The germline V gene encodes CDR1 SQVTM and CDR2 ANQGSEA. Trimming pared 3 bases from V and 8 bases from J, leaving 8 bases between. CDR3 in amino acids: CSVDRRKQYF. CDR3 coding DNA: TGCAGCGTTGATAGGAGGAAGCAGTACTTC.

The rearrangement joins TRBV7-2 to TRBJ1-1; D uncertain. The CDR3 extends over 13 amino acids. Germline V gene lookup returns CDR1 SGHTA and CDR2 FQGNSA. Trimming took 3 bases from V and 1 from J, leaving 6 bases between them. CDR3 bases: TGTGCCAGCAGCTTTAGGAGGAACACTGAAGCTTTCTTT. Its translation is CASSFRRNTEAFF.

This clone was detected only a few times. This rearrangement joins TRBV19 to TRBJ1-2; D is undetermined. The CDR3 consists of 15 residues. The V gene's germline CDR1 is LNHDA and CDR2 SQIVND (reference sequence). Trimming cost V 3 bases and J 0 bases, with 11 bases left between them. This CDR3 is CASSIDQVSNYGYTF. CDR3 DNA: TGTGCCAGTAGTATCGACCAGGTCTCTAACTATGGCTACACCTTC.

The chain carries TRBV18 and TRBJ1-4; perhaps TRBD1 as D (5 bases). The CDR3 is made up of 15 amino acids. The germline V gene encodes CDR1 KGHSH and CDR2 LQKENI. The germline V and J ends were trimmed by 3 bases and 1 base, with 9 bases remaining between them. CDR3 amino acids: CASSPGLQTNEKLFF. For the CDR3, the DNA is TGTGCCAGCTCACCGGGGCTGCAAACTAATGAAAAACTGTTTTTT.

The sample holds one count of this clone. The rearrangement links TRBV9 to TRBJ1-1; possible D gene TRBD1, 6 bases. The CDR3 has 15 amino acids. The germline V and J ends were trimmed by 2 bases and 0 bases, with 11 bases remaining between them. Germline CDR1 and CDR2: SGDLS and YYNGEE. The CDR3 nucleotides read TGTGCCAGCAGCGTTGAACAGGGATTGAACACTGAAGCTTTCTTT. Translation: CASSVEQGLNTEAFF.

V and J are TRBV21-1 and TRBJ2-7; the DNA was not compared with TRBD2, the D call given in the table. TRBV21-1 counts as a pseudogene. The CDR3 has 15 residues. In nucleotides, the CDR3 is TGTGCCAGCGATTACGTTAGCGGGACCTCCTACGAGCAGTACTTC. Translation gives CASDYVSGTSYEQYF.

J is TRBJ1-5 and V is TRBV3-1 (or the pseudogene TRBV3-2); 7 nucleotides align to TRBD1. V lost 2 bases and J lost 4; bases outside the gene matches: 5. This CDR3 region has 15 residues. CDR1 is LGHDT and CDR2 is YNNKEL in the germline V gene (reference sequence). The CDR3 region is CASSQFLQGNQPQHF. DNA of the CDR3: TGTGCCAGCAGCCAATTCCTACAGGGGAATCAGCCCCAGCATTTT.

The J gene is TRBJ2-2, the V gene TRBV12-3 or TRBV12-4; no clear D. The CDR3 runs 12 residues. V lost 3 bases, J lost 9 bases, and 8 bases lay in between. The CDR3 DNA follows: TGTGCCAGCAGTTTCCCGAGAAGGGAGCTGTTTTTT. It encodes CASSFPRRELFF.